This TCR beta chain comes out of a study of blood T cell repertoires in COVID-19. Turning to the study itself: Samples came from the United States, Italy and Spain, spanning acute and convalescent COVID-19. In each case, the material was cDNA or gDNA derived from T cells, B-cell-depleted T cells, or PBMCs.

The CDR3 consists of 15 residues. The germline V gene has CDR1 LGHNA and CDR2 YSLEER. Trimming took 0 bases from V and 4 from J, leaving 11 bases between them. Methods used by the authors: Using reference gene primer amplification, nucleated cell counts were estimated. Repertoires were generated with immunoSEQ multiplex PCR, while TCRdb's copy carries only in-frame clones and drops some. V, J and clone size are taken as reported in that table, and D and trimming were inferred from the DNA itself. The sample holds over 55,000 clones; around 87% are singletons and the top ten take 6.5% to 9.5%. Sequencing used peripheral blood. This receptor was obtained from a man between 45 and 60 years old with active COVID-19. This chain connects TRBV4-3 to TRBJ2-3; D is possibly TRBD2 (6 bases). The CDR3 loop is CASSQDRGGPDTQYF. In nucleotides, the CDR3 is TGCGCCAGCAGCCAAGATCGTGGAGGGCCAGATACGCAGTATTTT.